The 14 T cell receptor beta chains below come from one sample, sequenced in a study of spatial heterogeneity in lung cancer. Notes on the study in general: One measure, the expanded intratumoral alpha and beta TCR count, tracked tumor mutation counts.

The antigens for these receptors are not known. Time point described: sample taken at primary tumor resection. TCRdb re-called the 5' RACE reads with MiXCR, one entry per CDR3 protein. The table has more than 10,000 distinct CDR3 sequences, over 5.5% seen once. The source material was lung tumor tissue, sampled at surgery. The receptors were sampled from a female donor with early-stage non-small cell lung cancer.

Ten or more counts support this clonotype. The rearrangement uses TRBV7-9 and TRBJ1-2; D is ambiguous. The length of the CDR3 is 12 residues. Trimming removed 8 bases from V and 2 bases from J, with 9 bases in between. CDR1 and CDR2 from the germline V gene are SEHNR and FQNEAQ (reference sequence). The CDR3 reads CASGSLNYGYTF. As DNA, the CDR3 is TGTGCCAGCGGCAGCTTAAACTATGGCTACACCTTC.

The sample holds many counts of this clonotype. This chain joins TRBV2 and TRBJ2-4, with D tentatively TRBD1 (6 bases). The CDR3 runs to 15 residues. V lost 6 bases and J lost 0, with 12 bases in between. CDR1 is SNHLY and CDR2 is FYNNEI in the germline V gene. This CDR3 is CASRGGQIAKNIQYF. The CDR3 DNA is TGTGCCAGCAGAGGAGGACAGATAGCCAAAAACATTCAGTACTTC.

The chain couples TRBV28 to TRBJ2-1; TRBD2 might be the D (6 bases). This CDR3 spans 15 amino acids. Germline CDR1 MDHEN, CDR2 SYDVKM. Trimming left V 10 bases short and J 4 bases short, with 20 bases between. In nucleotides, the CDR3 is TGTGCCACTACGGGAGCTCCCCGAACATACAATGAGCAGTTCTTC. It is translated as CATTGAPRTYNEQFF.

This clonotype occurred a few times. The gene calls are TRBV14 and TRBJ2-1, with D possibly matching TRBD2 (7 bases). Deletions cut 4 bases from V and 13 bases from J, with 17 bases between. The CDR3 extends over 13 amino acids. Germline values: CDR1 SGHDN, CDR2 FVKESK. The CDR3: CASSPWVTGGQFF. CDR3 in DNA: TGTGCCAGCAGCCCATGGGTCACGGGGGGCCAGTTCTTC.

Sample share makes this clonotype medium-sized. V usage is TRBV13 and J usage is TRBJ2-5; D unresolved. The germline gives CDR1 PRHDT, CDR2 FYEKMQ (reference sequence). The V end was cut by 5 bases, the J end by 5 bases, with 15 bases between. This CDR3 has 14 amino acids. The CDR3 reads CASSKGPWVETQYF. The CDR3 nucleotides are TGTGCCAGCAGCAAAGGCCCCTGGGTGGAGACCCAGTACTTC.

This clonotype occurred many times. The gene calls are TRBV3-1 and TRBJ2-1, with 8 positions matching TRBD2. CDR1 and CDR2 (germline): LGHDT, YNNKEL (reference sequence). This CDR3 is built from 17 residues. The trim removed 2 bases at V and 4 bases at J, leaving 10 bases unmatched. DNA for the CDR3: TGTGCCAGCAGCCAATACTTGAGCGGGGGAGCTTACAATGAGCAGTTCTTC. It yields the protein CASSQYLSGGAYNEQFF.

Ten or more counts support this clonotype. The chain uses TRBV6-2 or TRBV6-3 and TRBJ1-1; unclear D gene. CDR3 length: 12 residues. Trimming stripped 6 bases from V and 1 base from J, with 6 bases between. Germline loops: CDR1 MNHEY, CDR2 SVGEGT. The chain's CDR3 is CASREGNTEAFF. CDR3 bases: TGTGCCAGCAGGGAGGGGAACACTGAAGCTTTCTTT.

Ten or more counts support this clonotype. The CDR3 coding sequence is TGTGCCAGCAGCTTCGGGGGCAATCAGCCCCAGCATTTT. Translation: CASSFGGNQPQHF. The chain employs TRBV11-1 and TRBJ1-5; D call uncertain. Germline V lookup: CDR1 SGHAT, CDR2 FQDESV (reference sequence). The germline V and J ends were trimmed by 3 bases and 2 bases, with 5 bases remaining between them. This CDR3 has 13 amino acids. The whole variable domain, filled in from reference TRBV11-1 and TRBJ1-5, reads EAEVAQSPRYKITEKSQAVAFWCDPISGHATLYWYRQILGQGPELLVQFQDESVVDDSQLPKDRFSAERLKGVDSTLKIQPAELGDSAMYLCASSFGGNQPQHFGDGTRLSIL.

This clonotype has ten or more counts. The V call is TRBV7-9, the J call TRBJ1-1, with 7 bases that match TRBD1. With 1 base clipped from V and 12 bases from J, the junction kept 5 bases outside the gene matches. Germline assignment: CDR1 SEHNR and CDR2 FQNEAQ (reference sequence). The CDR3 length is 12 residues. DNA of the CDR3: TGTGCCAGCAGCTTAGAACAGGGGATGCCTTTCTTT. Encoded protein: CASSLEQGMPFF.

This clonotype was recorded many times. The rearrangement uses TRBV9 and TRBJ2-3, with TRBD2 identical over 7 bases. This CDR3 comprises 15 residues. Trimming at V came to 1 base and at J to 3 bases, leaving 5 bases not matched to a gene. CDR1 SGDLS and CDR2 YYNGEE come from the germline V gene. CDR3 residues: CASSVRGVRTDTQYF. The CDR3 DNA is TGTGCCAGCAGCGTACGGGGGGTTAGGACAGATACGCAGTATTTT.

By share, this clonotype counts as medium-sized. This chain links TRBV12-3 or TRBV12-4 with TRBJ1-5; D is ambiguous. The CDR3 contains 14 residues. Trimming left V 5 bases short and J 4 bases short, with 12 bases between. The CDR3 DNA sequence: TGTGCCAGCAGTCAGGACGGATTAAATCAGCCCCAGCATTTT. This codes for CASSQDGLNQPQHF.

This clonotype was recorded many times. This chain uses TRBV12-3 or TRBV12-4 with TRBJ2-3, with D possibly TRBD2 on 6 matching bases. The CDR3 has 16 amino acids. V was clipped by 0 bases and J by 0 bases, with 10 bases between them. This CDR3 reads CASSLARGRSTDTQYF. Here the CDR3 DNA reads TGTGCCAGCAGTTTAGCGCGGGGTCGTAGCACAGATACGCAGTATTTT.

There are many counts of this clonotype. This chain uses TRBV20-1 with TRBJ1-5, with D unclear. Germline V CDR1 and CDR2: DFQATT, SNEGSKA (reference sequence). There are 12 residues in the CDR3. V was shortened by 7 bases and J by 1 base, with 8 bases between the two germline ends. The CDR3: CSVKGSNQPQHF. For the CDR3, the DNA is TGCAGTGTCAAGGGCAGCAATCAGCCCCAGCATTTT.

This clonotype was counted ten times or more. This rearrangement joins TRBV29-1 to TRBJ1-2; D gene ambiguous. Trimming pared 2 bases from V and 0 bases from J, leaving 13 bases between. This CDR3 region has 15 residues. The V gene's germline CDR1 is SQVTM and CDR2 ANQGSEA. CDR3 bases: TGCAGCGTTGAACGTACAAGGAATTCTAACTATGGCTACACCTTC. Its translation is CSVERTRNSNYGYTF.